Listed here is a single T cell receptor (beta chain). Its specificity is unknown. Generated by immunoSEQ multiplex PCR, the TCRdb table keeps only in-frame clones and is missing some. Among 80,000 to 100,000 clones, about four fifths were seen once, and the ten largest hold 15% to 20%. These data are taken from a study of PD-1 blockade in classical Hodgkin lymphoma. After autologous stem cell transplantation all patients relapsed, and prior brentuximab vedotin exposure differed between cohorts. V gave up 5 bases and J gave up 6 bases; unmatched junction bases: 12. Germline CDR1 is MDHEN and CDR2 is SYDVKM. This CDR3 contains 15 residues. Broader study findings: By C4D1, diversity of CD4+ TCRs had risen significantly, whereas that of CD8+ TCRs had not.

This material consisted of peripheral blood mononuclear cells (PBMCs), taken before the second cycle of nivolumab. The genes are TRBV28 and TRBJ1-2; 7 bases match TRBD1. This TCR was recovered from a human donor with classical Hodgkin lymphoma. The DNA for the CDR3 is TGTGCCAGCAGTATGACAGGGAGGAATTCAAATGGCTACACCTTC. It translates to CASSMTGRNSNGYTF.